The source of this T cell receptor (beta chain) is a study of CD8 T cells in Susac syndrome. From blood CD8+ and CD4+ T cells, TCR beta sequences were generated. TEMRA cells were enriched by FACS, and CD4+ and CD8+ T cells were negatively isolated. Per germline, CDR1 SGDLS and CDR2 YYNGEE. This CDR3 is 14 amino acids long. Trimming cost V 6 bases and J 3 bases, with 14 bases left between them. Reverse transcription of about 0.45 to 1 ug RNA was carried out with random hexamers. Multiplex immunoSEQ PCR targeted 54 Vbeta and 13 Jbeta TCR beta segments. TCRdb ran MiXCR on the immunoSEQ multiplex PCR reads and lists one entry per CDR3 protein. Altogether 150,000 to 200,000 distinct CDR3 sequences are present, approximately 93% being singletons, with the ten largest covering over 0.09%.

The sequence was obtained from a human donor with multiple sclerosis. The material sequenced was CD4+ T cells from PBMCs. The chain links TRBV9 to TRBJ2-3; no clear D gene. CDR3 sequence: CASTGGAGTDTQYF. In DNA, the CDR3 is TGTGCCAGCACGGGCGGAGCCGGGACAGATACGCAGTATTTT.